This T cell receptor (beta chain) was obtained from a study of cytomegalovirus exposure and HLA in healthy donors. Only in-frame clones appear in the TCRdb table, and some are missing; sequencing was by immunoSEQ multiplex PCR. The table has roughly 330,000 clones, roughly 90% seen once; the top ten hold roughly 1.2%. Points from the study as a whole: That first-cohort TCR clusters tended to co-occur in the 95 to 150 validation repertoires was found in a later analysis. A classifier reportedly called cytomegalovirus status with high sensitivity and specificity. The study recorded over 150 TCR beta chains that were cytomegalovirus-associated.

This clone has just one count. Its antigen is currently unknown. This CDR3 is built from 12 residues. CDR1 is MNHNS, CDR2 SASEGT, per germline. The V end was cut by 1 base, the J end by 3 bases, with 2 bases between. The chain is built from TRBV6-1 and TRBJ2-3; D call uncertain. The origin of this receptor is a woman aged 25-40 years in good health and CMV-seropositive. The sequencing sample was made of PBMCs. This CDR3 reads CASSEVTDTQYF. CDR3 DNA sequence: TGTGCCAGCAGTGAAGTTACAGATACGCAGTATTTT.